The T cell receptor (beta chain) described here comes from a study of siplizumab effects on memory and regulatory T cells. The repertoire was sequenced with immunoSEQ multiplex PCR; TCRdb's copy has only in-frame clones and lacks some. The sample lists 50,000 to 55,000 clones, roughly 92% seen once, with 17% in the top ten. Broader study findings: Naive T cells were seemingly more diverse than memory cells, and major contributions to the alloresponse seemed to be made by them. Neither a naive nor a memory phenotype was assignable to roughly 75-97% of proliferating CD4+ or CD8+ clones. Alloreactive sequences tracing back to unstimulated CD4+ memory cells were significantly reduced by siplizumab. The Treg-derived share of mappable alloreactive CD4+ clones averaged 68.8% with siplizumab and 25% to 30% in controls.

About this clone: Antigen specificity is unknown.

The receptor was isolated from a human donor in good health. Sequenced input: CD8+ T cells sorted from blood.

The CDR3 bases are TGCGCCAGCAGCTTGAAACAGAACCAAGCGGAGCCCTACGAGCAGTACTTC. This translates into CASSLKQNQAEPYEQYF. The chain employs TRBV5-1 and TRBJ2-7; D may be TRBD2 (5 bases). Trimming took off 1 base at V and 2 bases at J, with 19 bases between the two ends. The V gene's germline CDR1 is SGHRS and CDR2 YFSETQ. The CDR3 consists of 17 residues.